The clone carrying this T cell receptor (beta chain) was picked up many times. TCRdb passed the 5' RACE reads through MiXCR, listing each CDR3 protein once. Here the sample spans under 85,000 distinct CDR3 sequences, 5% being singletons. This entry is derived from a study of early T cells in non-severe SARS-CoV-2 infection. CDR3 length: 14 amino acids. Trimming pared 3 bases from V and 1 base from J, leaving 10 bases between. Germline V gene sequence: CDR1 MDHEN, CDR2 SYDVKM. Source: whole blood, taken at baseline. This TCR came from an adult who was a healthcare worker with PCR-confirmed SARS-CoV-2 infection or an uninfected control (not recorded which). The gene calls are TRBV28 and TRBJ2-7, with a tentative D call TRBD1 (6 bases). Here the CDR3 reads CASSFRGRSYEQYF. In DNA form, the CDR3 reads TGTGCCAGCAGTTTCAGGGGCAGATCCTACGAGCAGTACTTC.